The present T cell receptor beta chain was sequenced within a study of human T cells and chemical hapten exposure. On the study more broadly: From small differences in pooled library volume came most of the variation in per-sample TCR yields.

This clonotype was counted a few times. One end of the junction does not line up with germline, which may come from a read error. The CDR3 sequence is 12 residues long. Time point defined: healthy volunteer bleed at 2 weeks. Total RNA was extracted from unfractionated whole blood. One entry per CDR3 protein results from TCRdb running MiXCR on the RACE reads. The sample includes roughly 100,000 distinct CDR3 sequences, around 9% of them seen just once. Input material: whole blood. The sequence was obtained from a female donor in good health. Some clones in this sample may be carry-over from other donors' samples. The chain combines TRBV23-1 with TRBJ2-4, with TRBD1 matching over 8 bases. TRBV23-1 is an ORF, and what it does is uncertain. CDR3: CASSSSDREEVF. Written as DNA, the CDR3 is TGCGCCAGCAGTTCCTCGGACAGGGAAGAGGTCTTC.